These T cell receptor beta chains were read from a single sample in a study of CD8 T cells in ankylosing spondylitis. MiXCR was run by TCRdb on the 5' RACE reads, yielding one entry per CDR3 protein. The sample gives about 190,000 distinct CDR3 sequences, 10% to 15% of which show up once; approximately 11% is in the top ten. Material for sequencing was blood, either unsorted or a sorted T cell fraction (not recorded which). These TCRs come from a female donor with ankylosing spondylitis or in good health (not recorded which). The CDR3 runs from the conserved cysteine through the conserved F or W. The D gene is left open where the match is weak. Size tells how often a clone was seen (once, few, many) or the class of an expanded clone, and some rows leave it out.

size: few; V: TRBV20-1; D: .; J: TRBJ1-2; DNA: TGCAGTGCTAGAGATGACGGGAGCAGTGGCTACACCTTC; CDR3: CSARDDGSSGYTF
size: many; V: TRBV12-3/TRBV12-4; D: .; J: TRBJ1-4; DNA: TGTGCCAGCAGCCGCGGGATCCTTAATGAAAAACTGTTTTTT; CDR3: CASSRGILNEKLFF
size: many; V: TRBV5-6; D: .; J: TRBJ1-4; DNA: TGTGCCAGCAGCTTCGGGGGGGCTAATGAAAAACTGTTTTTT; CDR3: CASSFGGANEKLFF
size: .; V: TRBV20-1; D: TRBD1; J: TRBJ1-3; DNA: TGCAGTGCTAGCCTGGGACAGCTCTCTGGAAACACCATATATTTT; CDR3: CSASLGQLSGNTIYF
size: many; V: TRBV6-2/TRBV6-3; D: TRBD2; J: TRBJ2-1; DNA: TGTGCCAGCAGTTACCCCCTCGATCTAGCGGGAGACCCCTACAATGAGCAGTTCTTC; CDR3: CASSYPLDLAGDPYNEQFF
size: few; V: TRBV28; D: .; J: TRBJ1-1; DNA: TGTGCCAGCAGTTCTTCAGACAGCACTGAAGCTTTCTTT; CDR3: CASSSSDSTEAFF
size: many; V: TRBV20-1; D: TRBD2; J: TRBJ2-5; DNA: TGCAGTGCTAGAGATCAAACGGGGACTAGCGGTATTGAAGAGACCCAGTACTTC; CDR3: CSARDQTGTSGIEETQYF
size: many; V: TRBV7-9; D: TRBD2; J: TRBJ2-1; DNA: TGTGCCAGCAGCTTACTAGCGGGAGTGACTGAGCAGTTCTTC; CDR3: CASSLLAGVTEQFF
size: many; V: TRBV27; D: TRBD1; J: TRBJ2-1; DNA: TGTGCCAGCAGTTATCTTAGGACAGGGAGGTTGCACAATGAGCAGTTCTTC; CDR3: CASSYLRTGRLHNEQFF
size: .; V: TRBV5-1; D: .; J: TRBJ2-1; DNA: TGCGCCAGCAGCTTGGATCCGCAGGGCGAGCAGTTCTTC; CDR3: CASSLDPQGEQFF
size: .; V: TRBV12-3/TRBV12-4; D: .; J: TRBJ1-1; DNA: TGTGCCAGCACCACTTGGGGGATCCCTGAAGCTTTCTTT; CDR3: CASTTWGIPEAFF
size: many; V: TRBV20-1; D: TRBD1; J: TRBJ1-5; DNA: TGCAGTGCTCCGACAGGGGCGAATCAGCCCCAGCATTTT; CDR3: CSAPTGANQPQHF
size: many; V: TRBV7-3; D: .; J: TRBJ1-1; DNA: TGTGCCAGCAGCTTAACCGGTGTGAACACTGAAGCTTTCTTT; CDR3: CASSLTGVNTEAFF